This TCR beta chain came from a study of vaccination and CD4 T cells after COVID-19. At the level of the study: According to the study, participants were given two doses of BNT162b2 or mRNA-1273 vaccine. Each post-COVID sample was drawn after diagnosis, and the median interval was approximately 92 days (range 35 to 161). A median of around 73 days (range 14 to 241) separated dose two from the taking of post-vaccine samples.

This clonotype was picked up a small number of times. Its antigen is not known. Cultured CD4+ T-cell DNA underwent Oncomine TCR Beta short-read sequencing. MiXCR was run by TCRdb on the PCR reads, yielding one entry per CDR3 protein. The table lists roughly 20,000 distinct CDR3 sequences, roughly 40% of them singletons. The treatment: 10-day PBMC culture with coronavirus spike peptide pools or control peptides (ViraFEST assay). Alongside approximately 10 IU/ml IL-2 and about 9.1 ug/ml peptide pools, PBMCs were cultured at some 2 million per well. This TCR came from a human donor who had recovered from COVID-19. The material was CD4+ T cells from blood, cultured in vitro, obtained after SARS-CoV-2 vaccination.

CDR3 sequence: CASTVTGARASNSPLHF. The CDR3 coding sequence is TGTGCCAGCACCGTGACAGGGGCTCGCGCCTCAAATTCACCCCTCCACTTT. The chain couples TRBV6-2 or TRBV6-3 to TRBJ1-6; 8 positions agree with TRBD1. The V gene end was trimmed by 7 bases and the J gene end by 7 bases; junction bases not matched to a gene: 15. Germline values: CDR1 MNHEY, CDR2 SVGEGT. CDR3 length: 17 residues.